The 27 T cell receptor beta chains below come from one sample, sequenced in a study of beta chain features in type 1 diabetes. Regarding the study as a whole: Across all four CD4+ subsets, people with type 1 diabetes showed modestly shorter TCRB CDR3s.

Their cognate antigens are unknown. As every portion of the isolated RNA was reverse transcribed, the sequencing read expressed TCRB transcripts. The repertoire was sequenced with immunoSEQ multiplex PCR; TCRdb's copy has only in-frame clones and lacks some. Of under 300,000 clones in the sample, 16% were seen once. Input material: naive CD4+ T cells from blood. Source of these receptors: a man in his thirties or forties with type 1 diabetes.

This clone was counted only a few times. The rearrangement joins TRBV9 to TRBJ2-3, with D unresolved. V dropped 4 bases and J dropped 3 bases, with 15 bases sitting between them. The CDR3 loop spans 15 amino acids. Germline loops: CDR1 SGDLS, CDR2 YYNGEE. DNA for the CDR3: TGTGCCAGCAGCCCTCGAGGCCCGGCGACAGATACGCAGTATTTT. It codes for CASSPRGPATDTQYF.

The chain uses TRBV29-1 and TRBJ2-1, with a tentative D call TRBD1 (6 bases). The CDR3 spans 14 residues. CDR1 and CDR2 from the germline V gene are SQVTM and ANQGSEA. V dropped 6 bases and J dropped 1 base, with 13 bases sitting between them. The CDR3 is CSVRGLGSYNEQFF. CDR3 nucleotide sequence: TGCAGCGTCAGGGGTTTAGGATCCTACAATGAGCAGTTCTTC.

The CDR3 spells CASSFGQHYGYTF. The DNA of the CDR3 is TGTGCCAGCAGTTTCGGGCAGCACTATGGCTACACCTTC. The chain joins TRBV28 to TRBJ1-2; no firm D call. This CDR3 spans 13 amino acids. Trimming pared 3 bases from V and 3 bases from J, leaving 8 bases between. The germline gives CDR1 MDHEN, CDR2 SYDVKM.

CDR3 in amino acids: CASTLPRRGNQFF. DNA of the CDR3: TGTGCCAGCACCTTACCCAGAAGGGGAAACCAGTTCTTC. The V and J genes are TRBV28 and TRBJ2-1; a weak D match, TRBD1 (5 bases). The germline CDR1 and CDR2 sequences are MDHEN and SYDVKM. V lost 7 bases, J lost 13 bases, and 20 bases lay in between. The CDR3 is 13 residues long. Together with reference TRBV28 and TRBJ2-1, the CDR3 gives the full variable domain: DVKVTQSSRYLVKRTGEKVFLECVQDMDHENMFWYRQDPGLGLRLIYFSYDVKMKEKGDIPEGYSVSREKKERFSLILESASTNQTSMYLCASTLPRRGNQFFGPGTRLTVL.

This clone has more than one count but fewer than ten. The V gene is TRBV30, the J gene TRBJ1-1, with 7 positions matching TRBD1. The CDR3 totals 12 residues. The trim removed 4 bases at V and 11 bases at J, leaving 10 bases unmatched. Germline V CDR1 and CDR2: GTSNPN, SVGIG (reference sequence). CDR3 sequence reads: CAWNPRGGFAFF. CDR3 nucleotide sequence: TGTGCCTGGAACCCCAGGGGGGGGTTCGCTTTCTTT.

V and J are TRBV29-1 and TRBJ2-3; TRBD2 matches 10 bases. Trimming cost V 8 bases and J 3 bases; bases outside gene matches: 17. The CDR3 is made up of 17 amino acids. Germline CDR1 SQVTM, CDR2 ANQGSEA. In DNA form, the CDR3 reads TGCAGCTCGACAGGGATAACTAGCGGGACCTCTACAGATACGCAGTATTTT. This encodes CSSTGITSGTSTDTQYF.

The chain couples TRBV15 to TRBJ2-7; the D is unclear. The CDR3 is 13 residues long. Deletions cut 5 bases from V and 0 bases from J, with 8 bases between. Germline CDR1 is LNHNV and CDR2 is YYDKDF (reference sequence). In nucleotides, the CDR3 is TGTGCCACCAGCTATGGGGTCTCCTACGAGCAGTACTTC. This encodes CATSYGVSYEQYF.

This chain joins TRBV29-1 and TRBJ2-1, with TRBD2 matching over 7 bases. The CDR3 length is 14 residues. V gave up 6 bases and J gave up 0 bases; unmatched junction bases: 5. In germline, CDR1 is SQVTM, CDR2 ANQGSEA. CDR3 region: CSVCAGASYNEQFF. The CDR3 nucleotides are TGCAGCGTCTGCGCGGGAGCCTCCTACAATGAGCAGTTCTTC.

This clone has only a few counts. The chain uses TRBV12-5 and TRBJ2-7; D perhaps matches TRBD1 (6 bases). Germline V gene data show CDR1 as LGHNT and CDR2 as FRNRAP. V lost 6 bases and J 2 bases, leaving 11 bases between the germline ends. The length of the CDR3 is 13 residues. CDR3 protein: CASGQDSTYEQYF. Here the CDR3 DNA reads TGTGCTAGTGGACAGGACAGCACCTACGAGCAGTACTTC.

The CDR3 spells CASSESGFAAGIQYF. The CDR3 DNA is TGTGCCAGCAGTGAATCGGGGTTCGCGGCGGGCATTCAGTACTTC. The chain combines TRBV6-1 with TRBJ2-4, with D maybe TRBD2 (5 bases). Germline CDR1 MNHNS, CDR2 SASEGT. The CDR3 is 15 amino acids. With 2 bases removed from V and 9 bases from J, the gap between germline ends came to 17 bases.

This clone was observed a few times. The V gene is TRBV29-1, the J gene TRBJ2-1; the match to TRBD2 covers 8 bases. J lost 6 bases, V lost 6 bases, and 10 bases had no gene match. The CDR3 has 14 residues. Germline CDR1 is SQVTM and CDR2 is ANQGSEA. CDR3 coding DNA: TGCAGCGTGGCCCGGATAGCGGGATTCAATGAGCAGTTCTTC. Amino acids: CSVARIAGFNEQFF.

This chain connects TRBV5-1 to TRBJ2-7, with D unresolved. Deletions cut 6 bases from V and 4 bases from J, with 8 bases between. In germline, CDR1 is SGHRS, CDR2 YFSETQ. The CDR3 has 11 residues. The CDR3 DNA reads TGCGCCAGCAAGGAAGGGTACGAGCAGTACTTC. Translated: CASKEGYEQYF.

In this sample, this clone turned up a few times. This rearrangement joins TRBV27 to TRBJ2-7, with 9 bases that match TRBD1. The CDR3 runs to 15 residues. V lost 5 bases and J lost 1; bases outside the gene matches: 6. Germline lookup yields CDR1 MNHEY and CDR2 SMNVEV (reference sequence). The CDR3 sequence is CASSLRTGDSYEQYF. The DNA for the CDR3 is TGTGCCAGCAGTCTACGGACAGGGGATTCCTACGAGCAGTACTTC.

This chain's CDR3 is CASSNNRGSVYEQYF. In DNA form, the CDR3 reads TGTGCCAGCAGTAATAACAGGGGTTCGGTCTACGAGCAGTACTTC. This rearrangement joins TRBV7-6 to TRBJ2-7; TRBD1 aligns across 7 bases. The CDR3 sequence is 15 residues long. Per germline, CDR1 SGHVS and CDR2 FNYEAQ. V was clipped by 6 bases and J by 3 bases; unmatched bases: 11.

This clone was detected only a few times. The CDR3 protein is CASSLAGLDTQYF. In DNA form, the CDR3 reads TGTGCCAGCAGCTTAGCCGGGTTAGATACGCAGTATTTT. The chain employs TRBV7-8 and TRBJ2-3; D ambiguous. CDR3 length: 13 amino acids. V was trimmed by 0 bases and J by 5 bases, leaving 6 bases between them. Germline V CDR1 and CDR2: SGHVS, FQNEAQ. The whole variable domain, remainder taken from reference TRBV7-8 and TRBJ2-3, is GAGVSQSPRYKVAKRGQDVALRCDPISGHVSLFWYQQALGQGPEFLTYFQNEAQLDKSGLPSDRFFAERPEGSVSTLKIQRTQQEDSAVYLCASSLAGLDTQYFGPGTRLTVL.

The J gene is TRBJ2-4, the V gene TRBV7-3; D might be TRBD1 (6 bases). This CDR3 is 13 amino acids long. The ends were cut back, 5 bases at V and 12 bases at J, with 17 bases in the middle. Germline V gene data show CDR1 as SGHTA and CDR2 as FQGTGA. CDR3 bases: TGTGCCAGCAGCGCCCGGGACATTAAAACTCAGTACTTC. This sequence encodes CASSARDIKTQYF.

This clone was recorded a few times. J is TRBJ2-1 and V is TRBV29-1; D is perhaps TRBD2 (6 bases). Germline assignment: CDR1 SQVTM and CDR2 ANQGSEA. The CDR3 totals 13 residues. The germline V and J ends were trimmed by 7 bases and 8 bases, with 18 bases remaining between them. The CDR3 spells CSAVGTPTHEQFF. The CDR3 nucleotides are TGCAGCGCTGTCGGGACTCCCACCCATGAGCAGTTCTTC.

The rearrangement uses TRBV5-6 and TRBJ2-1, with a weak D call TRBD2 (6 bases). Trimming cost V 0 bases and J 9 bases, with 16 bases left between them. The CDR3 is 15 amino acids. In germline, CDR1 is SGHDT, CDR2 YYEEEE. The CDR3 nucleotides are TGTGCCAGCAGCTTGGAGGCGACTAGTCGGGGTGAGCAGTTCTTC. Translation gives CASSLEATSRGEQFF.

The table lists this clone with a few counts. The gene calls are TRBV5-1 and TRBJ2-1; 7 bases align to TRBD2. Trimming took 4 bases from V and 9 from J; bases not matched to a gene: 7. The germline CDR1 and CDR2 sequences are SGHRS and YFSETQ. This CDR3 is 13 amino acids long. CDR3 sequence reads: CASSRGLEPEQFF. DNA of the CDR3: TGCGCCAGCAGCCGCGGACTAGAACCTGAGCAGTTCTTC.

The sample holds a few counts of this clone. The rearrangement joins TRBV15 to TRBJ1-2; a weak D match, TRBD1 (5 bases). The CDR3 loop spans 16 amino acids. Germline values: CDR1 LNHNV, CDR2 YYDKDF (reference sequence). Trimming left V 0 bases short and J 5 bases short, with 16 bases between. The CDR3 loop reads CATSRDGSGRLYGYTF. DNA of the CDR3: TGTGCCACCAGCAGAGATGGATCAGGGCGTCTGTATGGCTACACCTTC.

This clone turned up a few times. The CDR3 DNA follows: TGTGCCAGCAGCCGGGGCAGCCAAGAGACCCAGTACTTC. It encodes CASSRGSQETQYF. This chain joins TRBV7-9 and TRBJ2-5; D is perhaps TRBD1 or TRBD2 (5 bases each). CDR1 SEHNR and CDR2 FQNEAQ come from the germline V gene (reference sequence). V was trimmed by 5 bases and J by 1 base, leaving 8 bases between them. The CDR3 runs 13 residues. Supplemented by reference TRBV7-9 and TRBJ2-5, the full variable domain reads DTGVSQNPRHKITKRGQNVTFRCDPISEHNRLYWYRQTLGQGPEFLTYFQNEAQLEKSRLLSDRFSAERPKGSFSTLEIQRTEQGDSAMYLCASSRGSQETQYFGPGTRLLVL.

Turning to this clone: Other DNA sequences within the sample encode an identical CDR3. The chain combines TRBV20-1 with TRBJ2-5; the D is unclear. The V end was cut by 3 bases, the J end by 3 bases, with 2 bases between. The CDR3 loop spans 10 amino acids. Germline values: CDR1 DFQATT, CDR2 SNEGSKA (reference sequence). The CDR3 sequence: CSASKETQYF. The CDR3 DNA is TGCAGTGCTAGCAAAGAGACCCAGTACTTC.

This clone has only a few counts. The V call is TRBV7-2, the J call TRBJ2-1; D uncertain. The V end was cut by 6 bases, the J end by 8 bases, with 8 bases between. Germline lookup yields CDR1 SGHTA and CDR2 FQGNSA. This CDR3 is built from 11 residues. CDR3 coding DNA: TGTGCCAGCAGGGAAAACGATGAGCAGTTCTTC. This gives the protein CASRENDEQFF.

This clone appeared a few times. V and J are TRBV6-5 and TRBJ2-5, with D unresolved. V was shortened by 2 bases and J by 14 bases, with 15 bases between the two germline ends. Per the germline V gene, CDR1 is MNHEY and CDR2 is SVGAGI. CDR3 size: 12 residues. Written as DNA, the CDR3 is TGTGCCAGCAGTTACAGTCGGATAAGCTATTACTTC. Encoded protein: CASSYSRISYYF.

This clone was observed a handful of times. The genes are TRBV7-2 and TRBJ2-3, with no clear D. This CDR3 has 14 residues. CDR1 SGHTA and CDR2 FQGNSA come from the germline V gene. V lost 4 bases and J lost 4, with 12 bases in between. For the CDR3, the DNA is TGTGCCAGCAGCTCCCGGTACATGGCAGATACGCAGTATTTT. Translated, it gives CASSSRYMADTQYF.

The CDR3 spells CASNFQGEETQYF. The DNA of the CDR3 is TGCGCCAGCAATTTCCAGGGTGAAGAGACCCAGTACTTC. The chain joins TRBV5-1 to TRBJ2-5, with D possibly TRBD1 on 5 matching bases. The CDR3 contains 13 residues. Germline V CDR1 and CDR2: SGHRS, YFSETQ. V was cut by 6 bases and J by 3 bases, with 12 bases left in between.

CDR3 sequence reads: CASSIPGMGDTQYF. The CDR3 nucleotides read TGTGCCAGCAGCATACCCGGGATGGGAGATACGCAGTATTTT. J is TRBJ2-3 and V is TRBV9, with D perhaps matching TRBD2 (5 bases). The CDR3 sequence is 14 residues long. V was shortened by 4 bases and J by 5 bases, with 14 bases between the two germline ends. The V gene's germline CDR1 is SGDLS and CDR2 YYNGEE.